This T cell receptor beta chain was captured in a study of blood T cell repertoires in COVID-19. This CDR3 region has 15 residues. Per germline, CDR1 SGHNT and CDR2 YYREEE (reference sequence). The ends lost 0 bases at V and 3 bases at J; junction bases unmatched: 0. Residents of approximately 25 US areas, aged about 18 to 95 years, made up the participants. In the source study's methods: Quantification of nucleated cells was approximated via reference gene primer amplification. Only in-frame clones appear in the TCRdb table, and some are missing; sequencing was by immunoSEQ multiplex PCR. V and J calls and clone size follow that table, whereas D and trimming were derived from the DNA. The table shows 250,000 or so clones, with approximately 90% occurring only once.

This TCR derives from a man aged 40-55 years who had been exposed to COVID-19. Source material: PBMCs or T cells enriched from blood (not recorded which). The chain employs TRBV5-4 and TRBJ2-2, with 9 nucleotides matching TRBD1. CDR3 in DNA: TGTGCCAGCAGCTTGGGACAGGGGGACACCGGGGAGCTGTTTTTT. Its protein is CASSLGQGDTGELFF.